These T cell receptor beta chains were read from a single sample in a study of blood T cell repertoires in COVID-19. Using immunoSEQ multiplex PCR, the repertoire was profiled, and TCRdb retains in-frame clones only, with some absent. The sample holds 200,000 to 250,000 clones; around 84% are singletons and the top ten take approximately 5.9%. The sequenced sample was peripheral blood. Receptors were obtained from a man aged 80 or over with acute or convalescent COVID-19. Both conserved end residues are part of each CDR3. Each record gives: clone size, D gene, CDR3 length, V gene, J gene, CDR3 DNA, CDR3 protein. The D gene is left open where the match is weak. Not every row has a clone size; where given, it reads once, few, many or a size class.

clone_size: few; d_call: NA; cdr3_length: 13; v_call: TRBV7-9; j_call: TRBJ1-2; cdr3_nt: TGTGCCAGCAGCCCCGACAGCACCTATGGCTACACCTTC; cdr3_aa: CASSPDSTYGYTF
clone_size: few; d_call: NA; cdr3_length: 14; v_call: TRBV6-1; j_call: TRBJ1-1; cdr3_nt: TGTGCCAGCAGTGAGCATCAACTAGGCACTGAAGCTTTCTTT; cdr3_aa: CASSEHQLGTEAFF
clone_size: NA; d_call: NA; cdr3_length: 15; v_call: TRBV5-6; j_call: TRBJ1-2; cdr3_nt: TGTGCCAGCAGCTTGGGATCGGTGCTCAACTATGGCTACACCTTC; cdr3_aa: CASSLGSVLNYGYTF
clone_size: NA; d_call: NA; cdr3_length: 16; v_call: TRBV10-3; j_call: TRBJ1-4; cdr3_nt: TGTGCCATCAGTGAGACGGGGGGATCATCTAATGAAAAACTGTTTTTT; cdr3_aa: CAISETGGSSNEKLFF
clone_size: NA; d_call: TRBD2; cdr3_length: 15; v_call: TRBV9; j_call: TRBJ2-5; cdr3_nt: TGTGCCAGCAGCGTAGCAGCGGGGACCCAAGAGACCCAGTACTTC; cdr3_aa: CASSVAAGTQETQYF
clone_size: NA; d_call: TRBD1; cdr3_length: 15; v_call: TRBV10-3; j_call: TRBJ2-3; cdr3_nt: TGTGCCATTGCCGGCGAAGGGGGCGGCTCAGATACGCAGTATTTT; cdr3_aa: CAIAGEGGGSDTQYF
clone_size: NA; d_call: NA; cdr3_length: 15; v_call: TRBV9; j_call: TRBJ2-2; cdr3_nt: TGTGCCAGCAGCGTAGCTCTCGCGGTGACCGGGGAGCTGTTTTTT; cdr3_aa: CASSVALAVTGELFF
clone_size: NA; d_call: TRBD2; cdr3_length: 15; v_call: TRBV10-1; j_call: TRBJ2-1; cdr3_nt: TGCGCCAGCAGTACCGTACTAGCGGACTACAATGAGCAGTTCTTC; cdr3_aa: CASSTVLADYNEQFF
clone_size: NA; d_call: NA; cdr3_length: 15; v_call: TRBV6-4; j_call: TRBJ2-1; cdr3_nt: TGTGCCAGCAGCGCGACAGAAAACTCCTACAATGAGCAGTTCTTC; cdr3_aa: CASSATENSYNEQFF
clone_size: NA; d_call: TRBD1; cdr3_length: 18; v_call: TRBV5-6; j_call: TRBJ2-7; cdr3_nt: TGTGCCAGCAGTTATCCCGGGACAGGGGGCCCTATCTCCTACGAGCAGTACTTC; cdr3_aa: CASSYPGTGGPISYEQYF
clone_size: NA; d_call: NA; cdr3_length: 12; v_call: TRBV12-3/TRBV12-4; j_call: TRBJ2-1; cdr3_nt: TGTGCCAGCAGTTTATATCCCAATGAGCAGTTCTTC; cdr3_aa: CASSLYPNEQFF
clone_size: few; d_call: TRBD1; cdr3_length: 13; v_call: TRBV29-1; j_call: TRBJ1-2; cdr3_nt: TGCAGCGCTCGGACAGGGGGGAGCTATGGCTACACCTTC; cdr3_aa: CSARTGGSYGYTF
clone_size: NA; d_call: NA; cdr3_length: 15; v_call: TRBV19; j_call: TRBJ1-1; cdr3_nt: TGTGCCAGTAGGATTATGACAGACACGAACACTGAAGCTTTCTTT; cdr3_aa: CASRIMTDTNTEAFF
clone_size: NA; d_call: TRBD1; cdr3_length: 14; v_call: TRBV5-6; j_call: TRBJ1-2; cdr3_nt: TGTGCCAGCAGCTCATCGACAGGGGGCTATGGCTACACCTTC; cdr3_aa: CASSSSTGGYGYTF
clone_size: NA; d_call: TRBD1; cdr3_length: 14; v_call: TRBV19; j_call: TRBJ2-7; cdr3_nt: TGTGCCAGTAGACGGACAGGGACCTCCTACGAGCAGTACTTC; cdr3_aa: CASRRTGTSYEQYF
clone_size: NA; d_call: NA; cdr3_length: 14; v_call: TRBV6-5; j_call: TRBJ2-3; cdr3_nt: TGTGCCAGCCGCTTCGCTAGCGGCACAGATACGCAGTATTTT; cdr3_aa: CASRFASGTDTQYF
clone_size: once; d_call: NA; cdr3_length: 13; v_call: TRBV6-5; j_call: TRBJ1-2; cdr3_nt: TGTGCCAGCAGTTACTCGACGACCGGTGGGCGTACCTTC; cdr3_aa: CASSYSTTGGRTF
clone_size: NA; d_call: TRBD1; cdr3_length: 14; v_call: TRBV6-4; j_call: TRBJ2-7; cdr3_nt: TGTGCCAGAGCACTTGGACAGGGGGCGAGCGAGCAGTACTTC; cdr3_aa: CARALGQGASEQYF
clone_size: NA; d_call: NA; cdr3_length: 13; v_call: TRBV4-1; j_call: TRBJ2-5; cdr3_nt: TGCGCCAGCAGCCCCCCCCCATTCGAGACCCAGTACTTC; cdr3_aa: CASSPPPFETQYF
clone_size: once; d_call: NA; cdr3_length: 14; v_call: TRBV6-5; j_call: TRBJ1-5; cdr3_nt: TGTGCCAGCAGTTACAGCGAAGAATCAGTTCCCCAGCATTTT; cdr3_aa: CASSYSEESVPQHF